The T cell receptor (beta chain) under discussion was sequenced for a study of T-cell memory formation after mild COVID-19. Overall study: Largely donor-specific sequence clusters came from two donors. Findings and caveats of the study: Certain responding clones were present in pre-infection memory, suggesting participation of cross-reactive memory.

Germline-derived CDR1 and CDR2 are SNHLY and FYNNEI. The CDR3 is made up of 15 amino acids. V shed 2 bases and J 3 bases; nucleotides not matched to a gene: 6. TCRdb passed the 5' RACE reads through MiXCR, listing each CDR3 protein once. The sample has about 110,000 distinct CDR3 sequences, 17% seen once. This clonotype was detected a few times. The target antigen is unknown. This chain joins TRBV2 and TRBJ1-1; 7 positions agree with TRBD1. What was sequenced was PBMCs or a T cell subset sorted from them (not recorded which). The origin of this receptor is an adult woman who had mild COVID-19 (a few samples of this study predate the infection). Cell type and time point are not known. DNA for the CDR3: TGTGCCAGCAGTGAACCAGGCAGGGGGTACACTGAAGCTTTCTTT. Translating it yields CASSEPGRGYTEAFF.